What follows is one TCR beta chain and its context. This clone's antigen is unknown. It has no much larger one-base neighbor in the sample; base qualities were not kept. This sample was taken from a study of CD8+ T cells in alopecia areata listed by TCRdb under 2018. The study in broad terms: The treated patients took part in an open-label pilot trial in which moderate-to-severe alopecia areata was treated with oral tofacitinib at 5 to 10 mg twice daily. Scalp clonality was compared across normal scalp (n=4), patchy alopecia areata scalp (n=8), and alopecia totalis/universalis scalp (n=8). The study used high-throughput TCRbeta sequencing to examine T cell clonal expansion in alopecia areata, in both the C3H/HeJ mouse model and human patients. Patients on tofacitinib were biopsied at baseline and after 4 and 24 weeks of treatment, and several of the patients also had a later scalp biopsy. RNA was obtained with the PAXgene miRNA kit for fixed scalp, the miRNeasy kit for PBMCs, and the RNeasy kit for mouse skin. immunoSEQ multiplex PCR using 35 Vbeta forward primers and 13 Jbeta reverse primers was used to amplify TCRbeta CDR3 regions. On the human side, TCRbeta sequencing was run on scalp tissue and on sorted CD4+ and CD8+ peripheral blood T cells from healthy controls and from alopecia areata patients with either patchy or totalis/universalis disease. Tofacitinib was administered for 6 to 18 months, and 6 months of follow-up off drug were then conducted to assess delayed response and recurrence.

The time point label of this sample denotes: baseline before oral tofacitinib. Lesional scalp punch biopsies and peripheral blood were collected from alopecia areata patients. PBMCs were isolated by density centrifugation and stained for CD3, CD4 and CD8, and CD4+ and CD8+ T cells were sorted on a FACSAria. According to the germline V gene, CDR1 reads MGHRA and CDR2 reads YSYEKL. The CDR3 numbers 15 residues from cysteine through phenylalanine. CDR3 DNA only is kept here, 45 bases in frame from base 1. Trimming at the junction amounts to 8 bases on V and 3 bases on J, and the germline ends lie 18 bases apart. Libraries were prepared through the immunoSEQ multiplex PCR assay. RNA was extracted from all samples and reverse transcribed into cDNA as template for TCR sequencing. First-strand cDNA was synthesized using SuperScript III with a 2:1 mix of oligo-dT and random hexamers. A synthetic immune receptor repertoire was used to gauge amplification bias, and whatever bias remained was removed computationally. On the authors' methods: After raw reads were preprocessed to remove errors, the CDR3 was defined following IMGT conventions as running from the conserved cysteine to phenylalanine. Clonality was computed by normalizing Shannon entropy by log2 of the number of productive unique TCRs and subtracting the result from 1. Whether scalp clones were CD4 or CD8 was inferred by matching scalp TCRbeta sequences against CD4 and CD8 repertoires sorted from blood. This immuneACCESS table, as held by TCRdb, lists in-frame sequences with V and J called but not all clones. Of the missing ones, under half trace to an unresolved V gene in checked studies; the others have no known cause. V, J and clone size reflect that table, while D and trimming were determined from the DNA. This sample is represented by over 150,000 clones; around 60% of them were singletons. The ten largest make up about 15% of the sample.

The paper as a whole reports these results and caveats: Scalp TCR repertoire analysis is complicated because resident alphabeta T cells in normal human skin are also sequenced, whereas mouse skin is dominated by gammadelta T cells. Shared TCR sequences between patients were less evident than in mice, which may be partly attributable to HLA diversity in the patient population. Higher clonality and more expanded CD8+ clones were observed in lesional scalp than in normal scalp, particularly in alopecia totalis/universalis, a finding suggestive of antigenic drive.

Sequencing used CD4+ T cells sorted from blood, obtained at week 0. The chain was built from TRBV4-1 and TRBJ2-3; TRBD2 might be the D gene, on 5 matching bases. The sequence was collected from a human donor with alopecia areata. CDR3 loop: CASRWTGERTDTQYF. The DNA sequence reads TGCGCCAGCCGCTGGACCGGGGAACGGACAGATACGCAGTATTTT.